Included here is one TCR beta chain sequence, with context. Its antigen is still unknown. The assay was immunoSEQ multiplex PCR, and TCRdb's table has in-frame clones only and misses some. The table includes 90,000 to 100,000 clones, less than 90% detected once. The record originates from a study of OX40 agonist ivuxolimab in advanced cancers. Study-level information: At 0.01 to 10 mg/kg, ivuxolimab was administered intravenously to patients every 2 weeks. The study's findings and limits: CD4+ T cells averaged fewer expanded clones than CD8+ T cells.

V lost 3 bases and J lost 1, with 1 base in between. CDR1 is SGHRS and CDR2 is YFSETQ in the germline V gene. CDR3 size: 12 residues. This specimen was CD4+ or CD8+ T cells sorted from blood, taken in a trial of the OX40 agonist ivuxolimab. The receptor comes from an adult with an advanced solid tumor such as melanoma, head and neck, liver or kidney cancer. This sequence joins TRBV5-1 and TRBJ2-2; D gene ambiguous. The CDR3 here is CASSWNTGELFF. CDR3 sequence (DNA): TGCGCCAGCAGCTGGAACACCGGGGAGCTGTTTTTT.